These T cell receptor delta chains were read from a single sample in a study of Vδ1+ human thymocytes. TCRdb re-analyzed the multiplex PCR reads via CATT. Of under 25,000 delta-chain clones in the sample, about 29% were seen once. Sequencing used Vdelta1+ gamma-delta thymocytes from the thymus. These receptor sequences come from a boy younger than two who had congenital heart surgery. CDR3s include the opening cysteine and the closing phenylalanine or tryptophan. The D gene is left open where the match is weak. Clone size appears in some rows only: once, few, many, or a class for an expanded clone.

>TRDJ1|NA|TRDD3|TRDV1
TGTGCTCTTGGGGAACCCGGGAGGTCCCGGGGGATACGGGGCACCGATAAACTCATCTTT
CALGEPGRSRGIRGTDKLIF
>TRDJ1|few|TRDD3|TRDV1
TGTGCTCTTGGGGAACGCTACTCCATTCCTGTACTGGGGGATGGCGCCGATAAACTCATCTTT
CALGERYSIPVLGDGADKLIF
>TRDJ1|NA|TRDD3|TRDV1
TGTGCCCTTGGGGAACCGGCCTCGCGCCTCTCCACCAGTCGGACTGGGGGAGTGCTTTGCGGTAAACTCATCTTT
CALGEPASRLSTSRTGGVLCGKLIF
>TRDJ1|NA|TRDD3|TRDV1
TGTGCTCTTGGGGGAAGGACTCCGTTCCATACTGGGGGAGCATACACCGATAAACTCATCTTT
CALGGRTPFHTGGAYTDKLIF
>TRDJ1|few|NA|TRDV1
TGTGCTCTTGGGGAACGCCACCTCACCGATAAACTCATCTTT
CALGERHLTDKLIF
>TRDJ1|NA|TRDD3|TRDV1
TGTGCTCTTGGGGAACCCCCCCTGGGGGAGGTCAAACTCATCTTT
CALGEPPLGEVKLIF
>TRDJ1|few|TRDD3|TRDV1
TGTGCTCTTGGGGAAGGGGGGTCAGGAAGCCTCCCCTTACTGGGGGATACGCGGATGCACACCGATAAACTCATCTTT
CALGEGGSGSLPLLGDTRMHTDKLIF
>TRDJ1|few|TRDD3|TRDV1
TGTGCTCTTGGGGACAGGGGGGGGGTGTGCCCCTTGGCCCCCCTATATTCGTCCCGGGGACTGGGGGATACCGATAAACTCATCTTT
CALGDRGGVCPLAPLYSSRGLGDTDKLIF
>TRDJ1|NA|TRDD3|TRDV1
TGTGCTCTTGGGCCCCAAGGCCCTACTGGGGGGAAGGATAAACTCATCTTT
CALGPQGPTGGKDKLIF
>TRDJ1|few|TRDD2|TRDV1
TGTGCTCTTGGGGAACTTTCCTACCGCTCCAGCACCGTTAAACTCATCTTT
CALGELSYRSSTVKLIF
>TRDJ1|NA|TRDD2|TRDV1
TGTGCTCTTGGAATCCCCATTCCTACGTTACTCCGTCTCACCCTTACTCCCGCGCTACCCCTCAAACTCATCTTT
CALGIPIPTLLRLTLTPALPLKLIF
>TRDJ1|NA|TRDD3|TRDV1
TGTGCTCTCCATGGCAACTGGGGGATACACCCTGGGGGGACAGTCACCGATAAACTCATCTTT
CALHGNWGIHPGGTVTDKLIF
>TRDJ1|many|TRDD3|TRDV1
TGTGCTCTTGGGATCCCGCTACGTAGGGCGGGTGTGGACTGGGGGATCACCGATAAACTCATCTTT
CALGIPLRRAGVDWGITDKLIF
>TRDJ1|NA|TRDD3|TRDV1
TGTGCTCTTGGGGCTCCAACCTTCAGTCGCTCCGCTGGGGGCGATACCACCGATAAACTCATCTTT
CALGAPTFSRSAGGDTTDKLIF
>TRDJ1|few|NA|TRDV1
TGTGCTCTTGGGGAAGGTCCACTGGGCTTATCCCTAACCCGAGTCTACACCGATAAACTCATCTTT
CALGEGPLGLSLTRVYTDKLIF
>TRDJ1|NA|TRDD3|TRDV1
TGTGCTCTTGGGGAACTCAGGACACTGGGGGATTTAATCGATAAACTCATCTTT
CALGELRTLGDLIDKLIF
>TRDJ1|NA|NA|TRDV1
TGTGCTCTTGGGGAAACCCGTCCCTATAAACAACATCGGTACTGGGAGTATCCCCCCACGTACACCGATAAACTCATCTTT
CALGETRPYKQHRYWEYPPTYTDKLIF
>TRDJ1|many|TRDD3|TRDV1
TGTGCTCTTGGGGAACGGGCCTACTGGGGGATACGGGCTAAACTCATCTTT
CALGERAYWGIRAKLIF
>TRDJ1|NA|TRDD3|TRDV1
TGTGCTCTTGGGGAACCCCAGCACGTCTACGGGGGATACGCGCGGTACACCGATAAACTCATCTTT
CALGEPQHVYGGYARYTDKLIF
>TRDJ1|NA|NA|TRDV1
TGTGCTCTTGGGAACCCGCCCACCGATAAACTCATCTTT
CALGNPPTDKLIF
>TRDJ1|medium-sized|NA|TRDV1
TGTGCTCTTGGGGAACGCATCCTATCGCCTCCTTCCTACTCCGGGGGATACATGTGGTACACCGATAAACTCATCTTT
CALGERILSPPSYSGGYMWYTDKLIF
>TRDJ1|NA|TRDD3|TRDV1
TGTGCTTTCGGGGCATCCTACTCCGTACTGGGGGGCTACACCGATAAACTCATCTTT
CAFGASYSVLGGYTDKLIF